This TCR beta chain emerged from a study of response to subunit inactivated influenza vaccine (dated by TCRdb to the late 2010s). Some background on the complete study: Deep quantitative profiling of the T cell receptor repertoire was used in the study to follow responses to a trivalent subunit inactivated influenza vaccine. Beyond this particular receptor, the publication reports: According to the authors, only a limited number of new T cells may be recruited by each seasonal influenza vaccination.

Germline trimming: 3 bases from V, 8 bases from J; junction bases outside gene matches: 7. From the cysteine up to the phenylalanine, the CDR3 has a length of 15 residues. Only CDR3 DNA remains: 45 bases, in frame from the first base. Library preparation employed RT-PCR. TCRdb lists the instrument as Illumina HiSeq 2500. TCRdb itself trimmed the public reads at Q25 with fastp, ran MiXCR and retained productive beta chains. Rows matching on CDR3 protein sequence are summarized as one entry with the most common DNA and genes. This sample is represented by 450,000 to 550,000 distinct CDR3 sequences; around 25% of them were singletons. Under 2.5% of the sample rests with the top ten. This clonotype was counted a few times. Its antigen is not yet known. Per-base qualities were not stored, and no clone one base away is much larger.

The TCR comes from a man aged 45-65 years who received an inactivated influenza vaccine. Donor details come from another sample of the same person, matched by shared clones. Specimen: CD4+ T cells sorted from PBMCs, collected 5 days after vaccination. This chain is built from TRBV12-3 or TRBV12-4 and TRBJ2-1; TRBD2 lines up with 10 middle nucleotides. The sequenced DNA: TGTGCCAGCAGTTTTATGAGCGGGGGGGCGTATGAGCAGTTCTTC. It encodes CASSFMSGGAYEQFF.